This T cell receptor (beta chain) is drawn from a study of blood T cell repertoires in COVID-19. Study-level information: Some COVID-19 samples were acute and others convalescent; all came from the United States, Italy and Spain.

Libraries were prepared by immunoSEQ multiplex PCR; TCRdb keeps only in-frame clonotypes and omits some of them. The sample yields approximately 65,000 clones, 86% seen once. V was cut by 3 bases and J by 11 bases, with 14 bases left in between. Germline values: CDR1 SGHNT, CDR2 YENEEA. The CDR3 runs to 14 residues. V gene TRBV11-3 combines with J gene TRBJ1-6; D is possibly TRBD1 (5 bases). Specimen: peripheral blood. The TCR sequence derives from a middle-aged man with acute or convalescent COVID-19. CDR3 residues: CASSFGTGGTPLHF. The DNA for the CDR3 is TGTGCCAGCAGCTTTGGGACGGGGGGAACACCCCTCCACTTT.